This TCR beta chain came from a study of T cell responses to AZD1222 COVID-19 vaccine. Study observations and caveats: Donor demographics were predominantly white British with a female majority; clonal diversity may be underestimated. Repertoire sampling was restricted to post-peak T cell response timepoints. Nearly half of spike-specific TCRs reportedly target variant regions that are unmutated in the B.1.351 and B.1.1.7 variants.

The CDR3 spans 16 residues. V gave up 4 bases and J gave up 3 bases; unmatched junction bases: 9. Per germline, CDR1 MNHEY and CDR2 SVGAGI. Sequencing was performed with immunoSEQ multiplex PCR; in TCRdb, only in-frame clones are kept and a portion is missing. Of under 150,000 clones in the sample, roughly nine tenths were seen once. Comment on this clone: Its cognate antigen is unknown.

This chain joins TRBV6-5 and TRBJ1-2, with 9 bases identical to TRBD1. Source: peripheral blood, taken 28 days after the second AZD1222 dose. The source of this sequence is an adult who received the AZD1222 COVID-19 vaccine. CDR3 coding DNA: TGTGCCAGCAGTTCTCCTCGGACAGGGGACGACTATGGCTACACCTTC. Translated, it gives CASSSPRTGDDYGYTF.